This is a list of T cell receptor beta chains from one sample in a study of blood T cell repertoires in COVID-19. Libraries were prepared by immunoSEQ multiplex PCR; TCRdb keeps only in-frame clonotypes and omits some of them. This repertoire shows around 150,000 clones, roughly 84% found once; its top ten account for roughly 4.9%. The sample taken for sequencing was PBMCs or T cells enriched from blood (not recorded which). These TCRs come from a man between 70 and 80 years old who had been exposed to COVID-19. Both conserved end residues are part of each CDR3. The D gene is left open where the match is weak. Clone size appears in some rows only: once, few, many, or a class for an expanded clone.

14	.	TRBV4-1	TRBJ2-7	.	CASSQLGAGDEQYF	TGCGCCAGCAGCCAACTGGGGGCCGGGGACGAGCAGTACTTC
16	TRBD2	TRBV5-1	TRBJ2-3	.	CASSLGSSGATDTQYF	TGCGCCAGCAGCTTGGGGTCTAGCGGGGCCACAGATACGCAGTATTTT
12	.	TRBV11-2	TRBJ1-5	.	CASSENNQPQHF	TGTGCCAGCAGCGAGAACAATCAGCCCCAGCATTTT
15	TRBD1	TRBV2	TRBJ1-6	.	CASRARTGEGSPLHF	TGTGCCAGCAGGGCTAGGACAGGGGAAGGGTCACCCCTCCACTTT
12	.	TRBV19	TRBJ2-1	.	CASSPTYDEQFF	TGTGCCAGTAGTCCCACCTATGATGAGCAGTTCTTC
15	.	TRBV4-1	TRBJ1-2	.	CASSQGTAKEYGYTF	TGCGCCAGCAGCCAGGGCACCGCAAAAGAGTATGGCTACACCTTC
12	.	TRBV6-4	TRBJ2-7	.	CASRFSGYEQYF	TGTGCCAGCAGGTTTTCCGGGTACGAGCAGTACTTC
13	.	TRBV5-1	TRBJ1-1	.	CASSFLPDSEAFF	TGCGCCAGCAGCTTCCTGCCGGACAGTGAAGCTTTCTTT
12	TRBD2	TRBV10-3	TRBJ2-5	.	CATGREQETQYF	TGTGCCACCGGGAGGGAGCAAGAGACCCAGTACTTC
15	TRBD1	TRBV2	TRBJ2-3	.	CASSEWDSTQGTQYF	TGTGCCAGCAGTGAATGGGACAGTACACAGGGTACGCAGTATTTT
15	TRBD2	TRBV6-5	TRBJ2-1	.	CASSPGGGSYNEQFF	TGTGCCAGCAGTCCGGGGGGGGGCTCCTACAATGAGCAGTTCTTC
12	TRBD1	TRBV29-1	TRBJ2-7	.	CSATGTGREQYF	TGCAGCGCAACCGGGACAGGGCGGGAGCAGTACTTC
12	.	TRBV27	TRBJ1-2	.	CASSSGDYGYTF	TGTGCCAGCAGTAGCGGGGATTATGGCTACACCTTC
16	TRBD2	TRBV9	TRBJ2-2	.	CASSEGLFYNTGELFF	TGTGCCAGCAGCGAGGGACTATTTTATAACACCGGGGAGCTGTTTTTT
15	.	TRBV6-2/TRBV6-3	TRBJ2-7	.	CASSISGNPSYEQYF	TGTGCCAGCAGTATTTCCGGGAATCCTTCCTACGAGCAGTACTTC
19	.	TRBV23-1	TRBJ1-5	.	CASSQPEALPGSSNQPQHF	TGCGCCAGCAGTCAACCCGAAGCCCTACCGGGTTCTAGCAATCAGCCCCAGCATTTT
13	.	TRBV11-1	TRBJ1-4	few	CASRTATNEKLFF	TGTGCCAGCCGGACAGCAACTAATGAAAAACTGTTTTTT
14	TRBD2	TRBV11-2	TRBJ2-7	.	CASSLPGLALRQYF	TGTGCCAGCAGCTTACCGGGACTAGCCCTGAGGCAGTACTTC
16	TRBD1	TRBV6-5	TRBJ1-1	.	CASSYVPRGRGTEAFF	TGTGCCAGCAGTTACGTCCCCAGGGGGAGAGGCACTGAAGCTTTCTTT
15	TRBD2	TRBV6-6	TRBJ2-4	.	CASSPQGLAGHIQYF	TGTGCCAGCAGTCCCCAGGGACTAGCCGGCCACATTCAGTACTTC
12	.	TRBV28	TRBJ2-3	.	CASSLLRSAQYF	TGTGCCAGCTCCCTCTTACGGAGTGCGCAGTATTTT
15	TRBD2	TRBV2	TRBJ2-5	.	CASSLEIAGVETQYF	TGTGCCAGCAGCCTGGAAATAGCGGGAGTCGAGACCCAGTACTTC
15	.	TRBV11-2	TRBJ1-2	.	CAVSPAGLPVEGYTF	TGTGCCGTTAGTCCCGCGGGTTTACCTGTTGAAGGCTACACCTTC
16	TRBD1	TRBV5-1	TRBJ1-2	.	CASSLGTGTGGDGYTF	TGCGCCAGCAGCTTGGGAACAGGGACAGGGGGTGATGGCTACACCTTC
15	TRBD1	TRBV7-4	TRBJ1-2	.	CASSWADREDYGYTF	TGTGCCAGCAGCTGGGCAGACAGGGAGGACTATGGCTACACCTTC
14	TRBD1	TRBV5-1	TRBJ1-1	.	CASSSQGGHTEAFF	TGCGCCAGCAGCTCCCAGGGGGGTCACACTGAAGCTTTCTTT
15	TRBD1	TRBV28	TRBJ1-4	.	CASSLDRVGNEKLFF	TGTGCCAGCAGCTTGGACAGGGTTGGTAATGAAAAACTGTTTTTT
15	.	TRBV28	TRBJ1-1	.	CASSLNAGTNTEAFF	TGTGCCAGCAGTTTAAATGCGGGGACGAACACTGAAGCTTTCTTT
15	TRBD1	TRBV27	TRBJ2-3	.	CASSGGQGFTDTQYF	TGTGCCAGCAGTGGGGGACAGGGATTCACAGATACGCAGTATTTT
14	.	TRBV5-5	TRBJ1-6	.	CASSGGVLNSPLHF	TGTGCCAGCAGCGGCGGGGTTCTAAATTCACCCCTCCACTTT
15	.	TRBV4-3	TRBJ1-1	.	CASSQEGLLNTEAFF	TGCGCCAGCAGCCAAGAAGGACTGCTGAACACTGAAGCTTTCTTT
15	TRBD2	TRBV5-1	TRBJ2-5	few	CASSSTSGRGETQYF	TGCGCCAGCAGCTCAACTAGCGGGAGGGGAGAGACCCAGTACTTC
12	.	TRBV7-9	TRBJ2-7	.	CASSPLENEQYF	TGTGCCAGCAGCCCTCTAGAGAACGAGCAGTACTTC
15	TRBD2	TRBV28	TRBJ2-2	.	CASIFSGSFTGELFF	TGTGCCAGCATTTTTAGCGGGAGTTTCACCGGGGAGCTGTTTTTT
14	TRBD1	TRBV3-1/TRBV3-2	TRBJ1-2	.	CASSQQGAYYGYTF	TGTGCCAGCAGCCAACAGGGGGCCTACTATGGCTACACCTTC
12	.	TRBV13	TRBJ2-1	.	CASSRGWIEQFF	TGTGCCAGCAGCCGAGGGTGGATTGAGCAGTTCTTC
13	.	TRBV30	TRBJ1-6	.	CAWSVAGLWSLHF	TGTGCCTGGAGTGTAGCGGGCCTCTGGTCCCTCCACTTT
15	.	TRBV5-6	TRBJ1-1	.	CASNGRWGGGTEAFF	TGTGCCAGCAATGGGAGGTGGGGCGGGGGCACTGAAGCTTTCTTT
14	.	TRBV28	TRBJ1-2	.	CASSSFVEAYGYTF	TGTGCCAGCAGCTCCTTTGTTGAGGCCTATGGCTACACCTTC
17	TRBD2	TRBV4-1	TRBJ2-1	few	CASSQGLAGGAYNEQFF	TGCGCCAGCAGCCAAGGTCTAGCGGGGGGTGCCTACAATGAGCAGTTCTTC
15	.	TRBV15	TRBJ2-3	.	CATSRDRGAMDTQYF	TGTGCCACCAGCAGAGATCGGGGGGCCATGGATACGCAGTATTTT
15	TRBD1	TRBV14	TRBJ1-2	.	CASSQVQGARYGYTF	TGTGCCAGCAGCCAAGTACAGGGGGCCAGATATGGCTACACCTTC
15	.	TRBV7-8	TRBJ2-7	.	CASSLDRMYHYEQYF	TGTGCCAGCAGCTTAGACAGGATGTATCACTACGAGCAGTACTTC
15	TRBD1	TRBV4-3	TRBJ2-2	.	CASSHRTGDTGELFF	TGCGCCAGCAGCCACCGAACAGGGGACACCGGGGAGCTGTTTTTT
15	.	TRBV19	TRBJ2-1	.	CASSPVHNSYNEQFF	TGTGCCAGTAGCCCTGTTCACAACTCCTACAATGAGCAGTTCTTC
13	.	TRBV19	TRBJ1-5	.	CASSSSGNQPQHF	TGTGCCAGTAGTTCGTCAGGGAATCAGCCCCAGCATTTT